These 29 T cell receptor beta chains share one sample of origin, sequenced in a study of blood T cell repertoires in COVID-19. Clones were sequenced by immunoSEQ multiplex PCR, and TCRdb holds only the in-frame ones, with some missing. The table includes around 350,000 clones, 85% to 90% detected once. Sequencing input: peripheral blood. Receptor source: a human donor in a cohort sampled during active COVID-19.

The gene calls are TRBV30 and TRBJ1-5, with 10 bases lining up with TRBD1. This CDR3 comprises 15 residues. The V gene's germline CDR1 is GTSNPN and CDR2 SVGIG (reference sequence). V was clipped by 5 bases and J by 5 bases; unmatched bases: 9. CDR3 residues: CAWASPGQGYQPQHF. The CDR3 DNA follows: TGTGCCTGGGCATCTCCGGGACAGGGGTATCAGCCCCAGCATTTT.

V and J are TRBV19 and TRBJ2-1; TRBD1 matches at 11 bases. Germline V lookup: CDR1 LNHDA, CDR2 SQIVND (reference sequence). The CDR3 contains 15 residues. The V and J ends lost 3 bases and 9 bases, in that order; junction bases with no gene match: 7. The CDR3 sequence: CASSIPRTGGPEQFF. The CDR3 nucleotides are TGTGCCAGTAGTATCCCCCGGACAGGGGGCCCTGAGCAGTTCTTC.

Here the CDR3 reads CASSEFREGNTIYF. CDR3 in DNA: TGCGCCAGCAGTGAGTTTCGAGAAGGAAACACCATATATTTT. The V and J genes are TRBV10-1 and TRBJ1-3; no reliable D call. Germline CDR1 and CDR2: WNHNN and SYGVQD (reference sequence). Trimming took 1 base from V and 4 from J, leaving 8 bases between them. This CDR3 spans 14 amino acids.

CDR3 nucleotides: TGTGCCAGCAGCTTACAGGGGGCGTCCTATAATTCACCCCTCCACTTT. Translating it yields CASSLQGASYNSPLHF. The V gene is TRBV7-6, the J gene TRBJ1-6, with TRBD1 matching 8 bases. Germline CDR1 reads SGHVS; CDR2 reads FNYEAQ. The CDR3 contains 16 residues. V lost 2 bases to trimming and J lost 1 base; unmatched junction nucleotides: 1.

The V call is TRBV7-8, the J call TRBJ2-1; 11 bases fit TRBD2. The germline V gene encodes CDR1 SGHVS and CDR2 FQNEAQ. J gave up 9 bases and V 4 bases, and 8 bases lay outside the gene matches. The CDR3 extends over 15 amino acids. CDR3 sequence reads: CASSSQTSGGTEQFF. The CDR3, as DNA: TGTGCCAGCAGCTCTCAAACTAGCGGGGGAACTGAGCAGTTCTTC.

The V call is TRBV7-9, the J call TRBJ1-4, with TRBD1 identical over 7 bases. This CDR3 has 14 residues. Germline CDR1 is SEHNR and CDR2 is FQNEAQ (reference sequence). The trim removed 5 bases at V and 8 bases at J, leaving 8 bases unmatched. The CDR3 DNA reads TGTGCCAGCAGCCGACAGGGAGGATACGAAAAACTGTTTTTT. It codes for CASSRQGGYEKLFF.

V and J are TRBV5-6 and TRBJ2-1; D perhaps matches TRBD2 (7 bases). Germline V lookup: CDR1 SGHDT, CDR2 YYEEEE. V was shortened by 3 bases and J by 2 bases, with 24 bases between the two germline ends. The CDR3 runs to 19 residues. The CDR3 coding sequence is TGTGCCAGCAGCTCTCCGGGAAGGTGGGGGGGGCTCACCTACAATGAGCAGTTCTTC. Protein sequence: CASSSPGRWGGLTYNEQFF.

This clone was seen a handful of times. The chain joins TRBV2 to TRBJ1-2, with D unresolved. CDR1 and CDR2 (germline): SNHLY, FYNNEI. This CDR3 spans 13 amino acids. Trimming left V 2 bases short and J 0 bases short, with 4 bases between. Here the CDR3 reads CASSEQANYGYTF. The CDR3 DNA reads as TGTGCCAGCAGTGAACAGGCTAACTATGGCTACACCTTC.

The V and J genes are TRBV6-1 and TRBJ1-4; D remains unclear. Germline V CDR1 and CDR2: MNHNS, SASEGT. V gave up 1 base and J gave up 4 bases, with 7 bases separating them. This CDR3 region has 14 residues. CDR3 bases: TGTGCCAGCAGTGAAGAGCGGCTTAATGAAAAACTGTTTTTT. Its translation is CASSEERLNEKLFF.

The chain carries TRBV7-2 and TRBJ1-5; 11 bases agree with TRBD1. Germline trimming cut 5 bases from V and 6 bases from J; bases unmatched to any gene: 6. The germline V gene encodes CDR1 SGHTA and CDR2 FQGNSA. The CDR3 has 15 amino acids. In DNA form, the CDR3 reads TGTGCCAGCAGCCGTCGGACAGGGGGCCCTCAGCCCCAGCATTTT. Translated: CASSRRTGGPQPQHF.

This clone was detected only a few times. This chain uses TRBV6-5 with TRBJ1-2, with D possibly being TRBD1 (5 bases). Trimming stripped 2 bases from V and 4 bases from J, with 8 bases between. Germline V CDR1 and CDR2: MNHEY, SVGAGI. CDR3 size: 13 residues. This CDR3 is CASSYGTSYGYTF. CDR3 DNA sequence: TGTGCCAGCAGTTACGGGACTTCCTATGGCTACACCTTC.

The chain employs TRBV11-2 and TRBJ1-4; 11 bases are a match to TRBD1. The J segment lost 8 bases and the V segment lost 2 bases, leaving 10 bases of the junction unmatched. The CDR3 has 17 residues. Germline V CDR1 and CDR2: SGHAT, FQNNGV. The CDR3 DNA is TGTGCCAGCAGCTTACTTTCAGGACAGGGGGCGCAGGAAAAACTGTTTTTT. The encoded protein is CASSLLSGQGAQEKLFF.

The gene calls are TRBV19 and TRBJ2-4, with D tentatively TRBD1 (6 bases). In germline, CDR1 is LNHDA, CDR2 SQIVND (reference sequence). The ends were cut back, 4 bases at V and 6 bases at J, with 19 bases in the middle. CDR3 size: 16 residues. CDR3 protein: CASSKMRGIGGNIQYF. The CDR3 nucleotides are TGTGCCAGTAGTAAAATGAGGGGGATTGGGGGAAACATTCAGTACTTC.

The chain uses TRBV28 and TRBJ1-1, with a weak D call TRBD1 (5 bases). The CDR3 totals 15 residues. V lost 4 bases and J 5 bases, leaving 17 bases between the germline ends. Germline assignment: CDR1 MDHEN and CDR2 SYDVKM. The CDR3 DNA is TGTGCCAGCAGTTCCCCAGGGCGCCTGTGGACTGAAGCTTTCTTT. Translating gives CASSSPGRLWTEAFF.

The gene calls are TRBV29-1 and TRBJ2-4, with D possibly TRBD2 on 5 matching bases. Germline values: CDR1 SQVTM, CDR2 ANQGSEA. Trimming took off 6 bases at V and 1 base at J, with 13 bases between the two ends. The CDR3 is 14 residues long. The CDR3 nucleotides read TGCAGCGTCATGGGAGTGATGGCCAAAAACATTCAGTACTTC. This sequence encodes CSVMGVMAKNIQYF.

This chain uses TRBV11-1 with TRBJ2-5; TRBD1 is a possible D gene (6 bases). The CDR3 extends over 14 amino acids. Germline assignment: CDR1 SGHAT and CDR2 FQDESV (reference sequence). V gave up 0 bases and J gave up 5 bases, with 10 bases separating them. The CDR3 is CASSLASQGETQYF. CDR3 in DNA: TGTGCCAGCAGCTTAGCTTCCCAGGGGGAGACCCAGTACTTC.

CDR3: CASSDLLTGPKETQYF. The CDR3 DNA reads as TGTGCCAGCAGTGACCTTCTGACAGGCCCAAAAGAGACCCAGTACTTC. This rearrangement joins TRBV2 to TRBJ2-5; weak D call: TRBD1 (6 bases). CDR1 and CDR2 from the germline V gene are SNHLY and FYNNEI. This CDR3 has 16 residues. Trimming cost V 3 bases and J 3 bases, with 17 bases left between them.

V gene TRBV19 combines with J gene TRBJ2-2; tentatively, D is TRBD1 (5 bases). The V and J ends lost 0 bases and 4 bases respectively, with 15 bases between them. CDR3 length: 17 residues. Germline CDR1 reads LNHDA; CDR2 reads SQIVND (reference sequence). The CDR3 here is CASSIDLVQVGTGELFF. In DNA, the CDR3 is TGTGCCAGTAGTATAGATCTTGTACAGGTCGGCACCGGGGAGCTGTTTTTT.

The V and J genes are TRBV4-2 and TRBJ2-5; maybe TRBD1 (8 bases). Germline-derived CDR1 and CDR2 are LGHNA and YNFKEQ. The CDR3 has 18 amino acids. Trimming left V 3 bases short and J 5 bases short, with 25 bases between. The CDR3 sequence: CASSHDRNRGGPAETQYF. The CDR3 region has the DNA TGTGCCAGCAGCCACGATCGCAACAGGGGGGGACCGGCGGAGACCCAGTACTTC.

The J gene is TRBJ2-3, the V gene TRBV5-1; possible D gene TRBD1, 6 bases. The V gene lost 3 bases and the J gene lost 0 bases, with 14 bases spanning the gap. The CDR3 length is 16 residues. Germline assignment: CDR1 SGHRS and CDR2 YFSETQ. The chain's CDR3 is CASSSQGIASTDTQYF. In nucleotides, the CDR3 is TGCGCCAGCAGCTCGCAGGGGATAGCAAGCACAGATACGCAGTATTTT.

V gene TRBV11-2 combines with J gene TRBJ2-7, with TRBD2 identical over 7 bases. The CDR3 totals 16 residues. J gave up 2 bases and V 1 base, and 8 bases lay outside the gene matches. Germline V CDR1 and CDR2: SGHAT, FQNNGV. CDR3 protein: CASSLGNGGYTYEQYF. The CDR3 DNA follows: TGTGCCAGCAGCTTAGGGAACGGGGGGTACACCTACGAGCAGTACTTC.

This chain links TRBV30 with TRBJ2-3; possibly TRBD2 for D (5 bases). V lost 3 bases, J lost 4 bases, and 20 bases lay in between. Germline V gene data show CDR1 as GTSNPN and CDR2 as SVGIG (reference sequence). The CDR3 loop spans 16 amino acids. DNA for the CDR3: TGTGCCTGGAGAATCTGGGCAGCGTCGCGGGCAGATACGCAGTATTTT. Encoded protein: CAWRIWAASRADTQYF.

This rearrangement joins TRBV6-6 to TRBJ2-3; 11 bases are shared with TRBD2. The germline V gene encodes CDR1 MNHNY and CDR2 SVGAGI (reference sequence). CDR3 size: 15 residues. The V and J ends lost 6 bases and 4 bases, in that order; junction bases with no gene match: 6. The CDR3 spells CASRMTLAGADTQYF. CDR3 DNA: TGTGCCAGCAGGATGACACTAGCGGGGGCAGATACGCAGTATTTT.

The rearrangement uses TRBV30 and TRBJ2-5; D is unresolved. This CDR3 is built from 14 residues. The germline CDR1 and CDR2 sequences are GTSNPN and SVGIG (reference sequence). The V end lost 2 bases, the J end lost 2 bases, and 12 bases lay between the germline ends. CDR3 sequence reads: CAWSPPPGQETQYF. CDR3 in DNA: TGTGCCTGGAGTCCTCCTCCAGGACAAGAGACCCAGTACTTC.

The chain's CDR3 is CASSSRGMNTEAFF. CDR3 nucleotides: TGTGCCAGCAGTTCAAGGGGCATGAACACTGAAGCTTTCTTT. The chain recombines TRBV27 with TRBJ1-1; possible D gene TRBD1, 5 bases. Germline CDR1 MNHEY, CDR2 SMNVEV (reference sequence). V was pared by 4 bases and J by 0 bases, with 9 bases between. The CDR3 consists of 14 residues.

The V and J genes are TRBV18 and TRBJ1-2; no reliable D call. Trimming took 1 base from V and 3 from J, leaving 12 bases between them. Germline V gene lookup returns CDR1 KGHSH and CDR2 LQKENI. The CDR3 runs 15 residues. The CDR3 sequence: CASSPRGGGDYGYTF. CDR3 nucleotides: TGTGCCAGCTCACCACGGGGAGGCGGGGACTATGGCTACACCTTC.

The chain carries TRBV27 and TRBJ1-1; maybe TRBD1 (5 bases). CDR1 and CDR2 from the germline V gene are MNHEY and SMNVEV (reference sequence). This CDR3 is 15 amino acids long. V was pared by 1 base and J by 6 bases, with 15 bases between. CDR3 region: CASSLYQRGDPEAFF. In DNA, the CDR3 is TGTGCCAGCAGTTTATACCAACGGGGGGATCCTGAAGCTTTCTTT.

V usage is TRBV5-1 and J usage is TRBJ2-5; D is ambiguous. Trimming stripped 1 base from V and 0 bases from J, with 10 bases between. Germline CDR1 and CDR2: SGHRS and YFSETQ. The length of the CDR3 is 15 residues. CDR3 sequence: CASSLYLRDQETQYF. CDR3 sequence (DNA): TGCGCCAGCAGCTTGTATCTCCGGGACCAAGAGACCCAGTACTTC.

The DNA for the CDR3 is TGTGCAAGTCGTCCCGGGGTGTCTAATGAAAAACTGTTTTTT. Protein: CASRPGVSNEKLFF. The chain employs TRBV12-2 and TRBJ1-4. TRBV12-2 has pseudogene status. The CDR3 spans 14 residues.